Given below is one T cell receptor beta chain in context. Its antigen is not known. A read error may produce the germline difference seen at one junction end. The same CDR3 can be traced to other DNA sequences in this sample. The CDR3 loop spans 14 amino acids. CDR1 ENHRY and CDR2 SYGVKD come from the germline V gene. The data were taken from a study of cytomegalovirus exposure and HLA in healthy donors. Looking at the study overall: Most donors, 80% to 90% of a few hundred genotyped, fell in the Caucasian-associated ancestry cluster. Study-wide results and caveats: As a later analysis revealed, most CMV-associated TCR beta chains appeared HLA-restricted. Sequences of the TCR beta chain were said to predict the HLA-A and HLA-B alleles of most subjects accurately.

60 Vbeta and 13 Jbeta primers were used in PCR. The repertoire was sequenced with immunoSEQ multiplex PCR; TCRdb's copy has only in-frame clones and lacks some. This table has 85,000 to 110,000 clones, 65% to 85% appearing once. The sequence was obtained from a man in his fifties in good health and CMV-seropositive. The chain couples TRBV10-3 to TRBJ1-3; 10 bases line up with TRBD1. Sample: PBMCs. CDR3 residues: CAISEGQGVNTIYF. The CDR3 coding sequence is TGTGCCATCAGTGAAGGACAGGGGGTAAACACCATATACTTT.